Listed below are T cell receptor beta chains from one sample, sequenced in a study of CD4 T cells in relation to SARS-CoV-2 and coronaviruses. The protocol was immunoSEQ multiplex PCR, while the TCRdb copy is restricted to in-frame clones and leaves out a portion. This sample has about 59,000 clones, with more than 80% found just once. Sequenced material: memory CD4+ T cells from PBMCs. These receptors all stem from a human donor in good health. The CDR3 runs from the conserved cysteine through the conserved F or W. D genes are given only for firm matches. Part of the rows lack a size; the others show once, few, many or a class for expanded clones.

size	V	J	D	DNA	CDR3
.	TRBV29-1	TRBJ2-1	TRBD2	TGCAGCTCGAGCCGGGACTATGACAATGAGCAGTTCTTC	CSSSRDYDNEQFF
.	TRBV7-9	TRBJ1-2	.	TGTGCCAGCAGCTTAGCCGGAAACTATGGCTACACCTTC	CASSLAGNYGYTF
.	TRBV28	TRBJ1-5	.	TGTGCCAACGGCGGGACATTATATCAGCCCCAGCATTTT	CANGGTLYQPQHF
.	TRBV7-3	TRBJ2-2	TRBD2	TGTGCCAGCAGCTTAGCGGGAGCAGGCACCGGGGAGCTGTTTTTT	CASSLAGAGTGELFF
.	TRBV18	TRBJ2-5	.	TGTGCCAGCTCCCAAAACCCAGGCTACCAAGAGACCCAGTACTTC	CASSQNPGYQETQYF
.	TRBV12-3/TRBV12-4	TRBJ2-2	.	TGTGCCAGCAAAGCTGAATCTCCCGGGGAGCTGTTTTTT	CASKAESPGELFF
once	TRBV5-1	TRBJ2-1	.	TGCGCCAGCAGCTTGGGGGACAAATACAATGAGCAGTTCTTC	CASSLGDKYNEQFF
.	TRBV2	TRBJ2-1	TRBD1	TGTGCCAGCACCAGACAGGGCAGTAGCTCCTACAATGAGCAGTTCTTC	CASTRQGSSSYNEQFF
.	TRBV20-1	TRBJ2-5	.	TGCAGTGCTTGGGAGGAGACCCAGTACTTC	CSAWEETQYF
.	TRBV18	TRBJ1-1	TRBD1	TGTGCCAGCTCACGAACCGGGACAGGGGCCACTGAAGCTTTCTTT	CASSRTGTGATEAFF
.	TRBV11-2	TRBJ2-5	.	TGTGCCAGCAGCTTAGATCTTGTGAGCCAAGAGACCCAGTACTTC	CASSLDLVSQETQYF
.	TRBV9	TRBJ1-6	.	TGTGCCAGCAGCATCGACCTTCGGACGGGAACTCGGAATTCACCCCTCCACTTT	CASSIDLRTGTRNSPLHF
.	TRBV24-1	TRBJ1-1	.	TGTGCCACCAGTGATTCCGGAGGCAAGACTGAAGCTTTCTTT	CATSDSGGKTEAFF
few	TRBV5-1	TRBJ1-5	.	TGCGCCAGCAGCCCAGAGGGAGGGTCGAGCAATCAGCCCCAGCATTTT	CASSPEGGSSNQPQHF
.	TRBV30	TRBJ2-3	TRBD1	TGTGCCTGGAGTCCACCTCGGGACAGGGGGTTCGTCGCAGATACGCAGTATTTT	CAWSPPRDRGFVADTQYF
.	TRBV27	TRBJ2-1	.	TGTGCCAGCACCTCCTGGGGGGGGCACAATGAGCAGTTCTTC	CASTSWGGHNEQFF
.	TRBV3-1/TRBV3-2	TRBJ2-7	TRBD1	TGTGCCAGCAGCTACGCACTACCCGGGACAGGGGACTACGAGCAGTACTTC	CASSYALPGTGDYEQYF
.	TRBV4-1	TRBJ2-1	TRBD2	TGCGCCAGCAGATTTAGCGGGGAAGCCTACAATGAGCAGTTCTTC	CASRFSGEAYNEQFF
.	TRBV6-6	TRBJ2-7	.	TGTGCCAGCAGTACTGAAGGGAGGCAATCCTACGAGCAGTACTTC	CASSTEGRQSYEQYF
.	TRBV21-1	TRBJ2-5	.	TGTGCCAGCAGCAAAGCCGCCTGGGGGGAGGAGGAGACCCAGTACTTC	CASSKAAWGEEETQYF
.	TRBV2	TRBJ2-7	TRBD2	TGTGCCATTCGACTAGCGGGAAATTCATTTAACTACGAGCAGTACTTC	CAIRLAGNSFNYEQYF
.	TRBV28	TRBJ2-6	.	TGTGCCAGCAGTTTATGGGTCGGCTCTGGGGCCAACGTCCTGACTTTC	CASSLWVGSGANVLTF
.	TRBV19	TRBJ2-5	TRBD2	TGTGCCAGTAGTAAGACACTGGGGGCGGGAGGGGGAGAGACCCAGTACTTC	CASSKTLGAGGGETQYF
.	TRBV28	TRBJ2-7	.	TGTGCCAGCAGTTTAAAGGCCGGGCAGGGGAACGAGCAGTACTTC	CASSLKAGQGNEQYF
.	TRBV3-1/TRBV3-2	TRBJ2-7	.	TGTGCCAGCAGCCAAGATCGGAGAGGTACCTACGAGCAGTACTTC	CASSQDRRGTYEQYF
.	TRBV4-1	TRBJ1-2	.	TGCGCCAGCAGCCAGGACAGTAACTATGGCTACACCTTC	CASSQDSNYGYTF
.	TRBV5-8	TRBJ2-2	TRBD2	TGTGCCAGCAGCTCGACCGGGACTAGAGCTTTCGCCGGGGAGCTGTTTTTT	CASSSTGTRAFAGELFF
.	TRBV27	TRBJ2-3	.	TGTGCCAGCAGTTTCCGACCGTTACGGGCTAGTGGGGAAGATACGCAGTATTTT	CASSFRPLRASGEDTQYF
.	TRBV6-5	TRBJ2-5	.	TGTGCCAGCACCCAACGCGGCCAAGAGACCCAGTACTTC	CASTQRGQETQYF
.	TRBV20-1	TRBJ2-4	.	TGCAGTGCTAGTGGCGAAGGCGGCTTCGTAGGAAAAAACATTCAGTACTTC	CSASGEGGFVGKNIQYF
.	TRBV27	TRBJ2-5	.	TGTGCCAGCAGTTTACGTCGGAGGGGGACCCAGTACTTC	CASSLRRRGTQYF
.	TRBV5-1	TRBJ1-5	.	TGCGCCAGCAGCCACAGGGCCCAGCATTTT	CASSHRAQHF
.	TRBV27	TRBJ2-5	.	TGTGCCAGCAGTTTTCCGGGGAAAGAGACCCAGTACTTC	CASSFPGKETQYF
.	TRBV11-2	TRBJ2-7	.	TGTGCCAGCAGCTTAGATCCCCCCCCCGGGGAGCAGTACTTC	CASSLDPPPGEQYF
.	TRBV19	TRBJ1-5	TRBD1	TGTGCCAGTAGTTTCGGACAGGGTAGCAATCAGCCCCAGCATTTT	CASSFGQGSNQPQHF
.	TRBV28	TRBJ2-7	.	TGTGCCAGCAGTTCTCCTGGGGGGCAGGTCCTCTACGAGCAGTACTTC	CASSSPGGQVLYEQYF
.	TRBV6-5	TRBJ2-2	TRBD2	TGTGCCAGCAGTTACCCTACGGGAGGGGGCACCGGGGAGCTGTTTTTT	CASSYPTGGGTGELFF
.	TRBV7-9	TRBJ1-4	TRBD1	TGTGCCAGCAGCTTAGTTGCGGCAGGGGGCGACGAAAAACTGTTTTTT	CASSLVAAGGDEKLFF
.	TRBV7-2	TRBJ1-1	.	TGTGCCAGCAGCTTAGAGTCACTCATGAACACTGAAGCTTTCTTT	CASSLESLMNTEAFF
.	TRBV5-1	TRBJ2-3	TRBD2	TGCGCCAGCAGCCTCGGACTAGCGGGAGTAGGTACGCAGTATTTT	CASSLGLAGVGTQYF
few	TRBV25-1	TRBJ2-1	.	TGTGCCAGCCTCCCGGCGGGCTCCTACAATGAGCAGTTCTTC	CASLPAGSYNEQFF
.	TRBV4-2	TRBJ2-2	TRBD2	TGTGCCAGCAGCCAGGGACTACAGAAAAACGGGAACACCGGGGAGCTGTTTTTT	CASSQGLQKNGNTGELFF
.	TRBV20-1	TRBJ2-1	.	TGCAGTGCTGTAAAACTCGACTGGCAGTTCTTC	CSAVKLDWQFF
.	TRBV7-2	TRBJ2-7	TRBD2	TGTGCCAGCAGCGTCCGACTAGCAGGGGAGCAGTACTTC	CASSVRLAGEQYF
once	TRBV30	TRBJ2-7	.	TGTGCCTGGAGTCGGGCGACCTACGAGCAGTACTTC	CAWSRATYEQYF
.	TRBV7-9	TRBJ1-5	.	TGTGCCAGCAGCCAAGACGGGGGCAATCAGCCCCAGCATTTT	CASSQDGGNQPQHF
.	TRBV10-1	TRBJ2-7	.	TGCGCCAGCAGTGAACTGGGAAGGGAAACCGAGCAGTACTTC	CASSELGRETEQYF
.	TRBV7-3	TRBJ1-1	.	TGTGCCAGCAGCGCCCGGGGGGGGGATGAAGCTTTCTTT	CASSARGGDEAFF
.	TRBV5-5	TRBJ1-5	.	TGTGCCAGCAGCTTGTCTGAGAATCAGCCCCAGCATTTT	CASSLSENQPQHF
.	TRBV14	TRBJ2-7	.	TGTGCCAGCAGCCACCGGGACGAGCAGTACTTC	CASSHRDEQYF
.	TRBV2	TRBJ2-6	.	TGTGCCAGCAGCCCCCCGGGCTCTGGGGCCAACGTCCTGACTTTC	CASSPPGSGANVLTF
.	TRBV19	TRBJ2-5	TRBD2	TGTGCCAGTAGTATAGATCTATTAGCGGGGGCCCAGTACTTC	CASSIDLLAGAQYF
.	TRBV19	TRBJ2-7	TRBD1	TGTGCCAGTAGTGACAGGGGCAGGTACGAGCAGTACTTC	CASSDRGRYEQYF
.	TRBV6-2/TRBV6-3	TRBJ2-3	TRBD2	TGTGCCAGCAGTTACTGGGGGACTAGCGGGAGTTCCTATTTT	CASSYWGTSGSSYF
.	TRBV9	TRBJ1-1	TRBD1	TGTGCCAGCAGCGGGGGGACAGGGGGCGAAGCTTTCTTT	CASSGGTGGEAFF
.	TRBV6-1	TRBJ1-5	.	TGTGCCAGCAGTGTGTTAGGGTTGGGGTTTAGCAATCAGCCCCAGCATTTT	CASSVLGLGFSNQPQHF
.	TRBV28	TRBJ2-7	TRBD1	TGTGCCAGCAGCCAACCCGACGCGACAGGGGTGTACGAGCAGTACTTC	CASSQPDATGVYEQYF